Described below is a single TCR beta chain sequence and its context. The repertoire was sequenced with immunoSEQ multiplex PCR; TCRdb's copy has only in-frame clones and lacks some. Here the sample spans over 350,000 clones, approximately 91% being singletons. The source of the sample is a study of blood T cell repertoires in COVID-19. Study-wide context: Specimens from acute and convalescent COVID-19 originated in the United States, Italy and Spain.

CDR1 is LNHDA, CDR2 SQIVND, per germline (reference sequence). V was clipped by 3 bases and J by 0 bases, with 12 bases between them. The CDR3 has 16 residues. The specimen sequenced was PBMCs or T cells enriched from blood (not recorded which). This TCR derives from a woman in her 40s who had been exposed to COVID-19. V is TRBV19 and J is TRBJ2-1; D may be TRBD2 (5 bases). The CDR3 here is CASSIGGRSSYNEQFF. The CDR3 DNA is TGTGCCAGTAGTATCGGCGGGCGGAGCTCCTACAATGAGCAGTTCTTC. The full variable domain, with the rest looked up from reference TRBV19 and TRBJ2-1, is DGGITQSPKYLFRKEGQNVTLSCEQNLNHDAMYWYRQDPGQGLRLIYYSQIVNDFQKGDIAEGYSVSREKKESFPLTVTSAQKNPTAFYLCASSIGGRSSYNEQFFGPGTRLTVL.